There are many counts of the clone carrying this T cell receptor beta chain. The target antigen is unknown. Documented time point: pre-sensitization, week 0. The treatment: therapeutic diphenylcyclopropenone sensitization with weekly scalp DPC. Someone pulled total RNA out of unfractionated whole blood. This entry comes from a study of human T cells and chemical hapten exposure. Study-wide context: Epicutaneous patch tests delivered 0.01% DPC to the upper back, with evaluation at 6 days. Study-wide results and caveats: Sensitization with DPC brought no change to TCRs above 1 in 1000 in frequency. While controls formed fewer of them, expanded TCRs formed significantly more large CDR3 similarity clusters.

Germline V gene sequence: CDR1 SGDLS, CDR2 YYNGEE. Trimming removed 5 bases at V and 4 bases at J, with 9 bases between. The CDR3 covers 12 residues. Using its own MiXCR run on the RACE reads, TCRdb lists one record per CDR3 protein. The sample has about 51,000 distinct CDR3 sequences; around 9.4% are singletons. The chain employs TRBV9 and TRBJ1-2; D remains ambiguous. Sample: whole blood, taken in connection with sensitization to the hapten diphenylcyclopropenone (DPC). This receptor was identified in a woman in her thirties or forties with alopecia areata. Some clones in this sample may be carry-over from other donors' samples. This CDR3 reads CASSLEGYGYTF. Written as DNA, the CDR3 is TGTGCCAGCAGTTTAGAGGGCTATGGCTACACCTTC. The full variable domain, completed using reference TRBV9 and TRBJ1-2, is DSGVTQTPKHLITATGQRVTLRCSPRSGDLSVYWYQQSLDQGLQFLIQYYNGEERAKGNILERFSAQQFPDLHSELNLSSLELGDSALYFCASSLEGYGYTFGSGTRLTVV.